This TCR beta chain was recovered during a study of T cell responses to AZD1222 COVID-19 vaccine. Study background: Samples with a second dose at about 4 or about 12 weeks were pooled together.

Repertoires were generated with immunoSEQ multiplex PCR, while TCRdb's copy carries only in-frame clones and drops some. The table has approximately 120,000 clones, more than 75% seen once; the top ten hold 12%. There are 15 residues in the CDR3. The germline gives CDR1 MNHEY, CDR2 SVGEGT. V dropped 5 bases and J dropped 7; count of bases not matched to a gene: 10. The J gene is TRBJ2-1, the V gene TRBV6-2 or TRBV6-3, with TRBD1 matching 8 bases. The sequences come from peripheral blood, collected on day 0 of AZD1222 vaccination. This TCR came from an adult in good health. The DNA for the CDR3 is TGTGCCAGCAGTGCGGGACAGGCCGTTTCGAATGAGCAGTTCTTC. Its protein product is CASSAGQAVSNEQFF.